The source of this TCR beta chain is a study of blood T cell repertoires in COVID-19 (dated by TCRdb to the early 2020s). Some background on the complete study: The collaborator samples originated in the United States, Italy and Spain and spanned the acute and convalescent phases of COVID-19. The material from the prospective study consisted of cDNA or gDNA derived from T cells, B-cell-depleted T cells, or PBMCs. Deeply sampled blood TCRbeta repertoires from subjects exposed to, actively infected with, or recovered from COVID-19 were included in the dataset. The repertoires were released in a freely available public database meant as a resource for research on the immune response to SARS-CoV-2. Samples came from the ongoing ImmuneRACE study (first 160 participants) plus 1,254 subjects from 6 global collaborators. A de-identified subject ID, COVID-19 status, age in years and sex were almost always included in the sample metadata. Where available, HLA class I and class II types were obtained from metadata supplied by the sample provider rather than from assay-based typing.

Study-wide conclusions, independent of this receptor: The amount of clinical and demographic metadata varied by source and participant and was provided uncurated.

TCRbeta CDR3 regions were amplified from genomic DNA by means of the immunoSEQ Assay, a bias-controlled multiplex PCR. On the authors' methods: Nucleated cell counts per sample were estimated from amplification of reference gene primers within the assay. Sequence reads were collapsed and filtered to measure the absolute abundance of every unique TCRbeta CDR3 rearrangement. For each sample, productive Simpson clonality was calculated as the square root of Simpson's diversity index over productive rearrangements. In TCRdb, the immuneACCESS table is reduced to in-frame sequences with V and J assigned. These tables do not hold every clone; where another copy was compared, an unresolved V gene accounts for under half, and the others remain unexplained. That table furnishes V, J and clone size, whereas the DNA furnished D and trimming. The sample table lists some 700,000 clones, 85% to 90% of them with a count of one. In total, the top ten clones hold roughly 0.25% of the sample.

On this clone: Its antigen is unknown. Base qualities are missing; no much larger clone stands one base away.

The collaborating institutions used their own protocols to collect whole blood in K2EDTA tubes. For TCRbeta analysis, collaborators shipped samples in one of three forms: frozen whole blood, isolated PBMCs, or DNA extracted from either of those sample types. The germline ends are 13 bases apart after V is trimmed by 4 bases and J by 7 bases. The CDR1 and CDR2 encoded by the germline V gene (reference sequence) are LGHDT and YNNKEL. The CDR3 spans 13 residues, from the cysteine through the phenylalanine. The kept DNA is CDR3 alone, 39 bases in frame from the first base. This receptor was obtained from a woman aged 18 to 35 with acute or convalescent COVID-19. The chain couples TRBV3-1 (or the pseudogene TRBV3-2) to TRBJ1-2; TRBD1 is a possible D gene, resting on 6 matching bases. Material for sequencing was peripheral blood. The sequence in DNA is TGTGCCAGCAGCCGGGTACAGGGCGGTGGCTACACCTTC. Translation gives CASSRVQGGGYTF.